These 8 T cell receptor beta chains came from one sample sequenced in a study of T cell changes during pregnancy in multiple sclerosis. Assay: immunoSEQ multiplex PCR; the TCRdb copy retains only in-frame clones and omits some. The sample shows 50,000 to 75,000 clones, around 91% of them seen only once. The sample in question was peripheral blood, obtained after pregnancy. The source of these receptors is a female donor in good health, enrolled as a control in a pregnancy study.

CDR3: CASSLGSRLSGNTIYF. The CDR3 DNA follows: TGTGCCAGCAGCTTAGGGTCCAGGCTCTCTGGAAACACCATATATTTT. The chain links TRBV7-2 to TRBJ1-3; D is uncertain. The germline gives CDR1 SGHTA, CDR2 FQGNSA. The CDR3 runs 16 residues. The V end lost 1 base, the J end lost 0 bases, and 10 bases lay between the germline ends.

The chain has TRBV15 and TRBJ1-4; a weak D match, TRBD1 (5 bases). The V and J ends lost 4 bases and 0 bases respectively, with 9 bases between them. The CDR3 consists of 15 residues. CDR1 is LNHNV, CDR2 YYDKDF, per germline (reference sequence). The CDR3 here is CATSTGRATNEKLFF. CDR3 DNA: TGTGCCACCAGCACAGGGCGAGCAACTAATGAAAAACTGTTTTTT.

The chain uses TRBV7-8 and TRBJ1-1, with D perhaps TRBD1 (6 bases). Germline assignment: CDR1 SGHVS and CDR2 FQNEAQ. Trimming took off 3 bases at V and 8 bases at J, with 16 bases between the two ends. The CDR3 totals 14 residues. CDR3 DNA sequence: TGTGCCAGCAGCTTTCGGGACACGGGCTTCGAAGCTTTCTTT. This sequence encodes CASSFRDTGFEAFF.

V usage is TRBV11-2 and J usage is TRBJ1-2; perhaps TRBD1 as D (5 bases). CDR3 length: 15 residues. Germline assignment: CDR1 SGHAT and CDR2 FQNNGV. V was cut by 5 bases and J by 0 bases, with 13 bases left in between. The CDR3 nucleotides are TGTGCCAGCAGCGCACGACAGCAAGCTAACTATGGCTACACCTTC. This translates into CASSARQQANYGYTF.

This sequence joins TRBV7-9 and TRBJ1-4; no definite D call. CDR3 length equals 11 residues. V was trimmed by 5 bases and J by 8 bases, leaving 6 bases between them. CDR1 is SEHNR, CDR2 FQNEAQ, per germline (reference sequence). The CDR3 DNA follows: TGTGCCAGCAGCCGAGGGGAAAAACTGTTTTTT. Protein product: CASSRGEKLFF. Using reference TRBV7-9 and TRBJ1-4 for the parts outside the CDR3, the full variable domain is DTGVSQNPRHKITKRGQNVTFRCDPISEHNRLYWYRQTLGQGPEFLTYFQNEAQLEKSRLLSDRFSAERPKGSFSTLEIQRTEQGDSAMYLCASSRGEKLFFGSGTQLSVL.

For the CDR3, the DNA is TGTGCCATCAGTCCACAGGGGGGGACAGGGTTTAGCAATCAGCCCCAGCATTTT. It codes for CAISPQGGTGFSNQPQHF. The genes are TRBV10-3 and TRBJ1-5, with TRBD1 identical over 9 bases. From germline, CDR1 is ENHRY and CDR2 SYGVKD. The CDR3 sequence is 18 residues long. Losses at the gene ends were 5 bases for V and 0 bases for J; bases not matched to a gene: 11.

This clone was observed once. The chain links TRBV4-2 to TRBJ2-3, with a weak D call TRBD2 (6 bases). CDR1 and CDR2 from the germline V gene are LGHNA and YNFKEQ. The length of the CDR3 is 15 residues. V was trimmed by 1 base and J by 4 bases, leaving 12 bases between them. CDR3 region: CASSQALANPDTQYF. Here the CDR3 DNA reads TGTGCCAGCAGCCAAGCTCTAGCGAATCCAGATACGCAGTATTTT.

A single count supports this clone. The J gene is TRBJ2-7, the V gene TRBV5-6, with TRBD1 matching 12 bases. J lost 7 bases, V lost 6 bases, and 14 bases had no gene match. The CDR3 consists of 16 residues. From germline, CDR1 is SGHDT and CDR2 YYEEEE. CDR3 loop: CASTPGQGALLGEQYF. The DNA for the CDR3 is TGTGCCAGCACTCCGGGACAGGGGGCCCTTCTAGGTGAGCAGTACTTC.